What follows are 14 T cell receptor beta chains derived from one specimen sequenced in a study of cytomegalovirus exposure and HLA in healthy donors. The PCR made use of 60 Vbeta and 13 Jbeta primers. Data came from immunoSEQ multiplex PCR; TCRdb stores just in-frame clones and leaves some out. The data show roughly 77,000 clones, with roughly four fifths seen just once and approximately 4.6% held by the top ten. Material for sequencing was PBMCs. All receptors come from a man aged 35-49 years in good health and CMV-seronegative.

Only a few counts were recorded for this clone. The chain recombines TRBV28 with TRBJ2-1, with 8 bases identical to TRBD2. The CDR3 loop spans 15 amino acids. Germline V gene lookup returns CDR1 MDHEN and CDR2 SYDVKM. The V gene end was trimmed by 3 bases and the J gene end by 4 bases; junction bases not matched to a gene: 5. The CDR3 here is CASSFRREAYNEQFF. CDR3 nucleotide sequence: TGTGCCAGCAGTTTCCGGCGGGAGGCTTACAATGAGCAGTTCTTC. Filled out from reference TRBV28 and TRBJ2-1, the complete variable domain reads DVKVTQSSRYLVKRTGEKVFLECVQDMDHENMFWYRQDPGLGLRLIYFSYDVKMKEKGDIPEGYSVSREKKERFSLILESASTNQTSMYLCASSFRREAYNEQFFGPGTRLTVL.

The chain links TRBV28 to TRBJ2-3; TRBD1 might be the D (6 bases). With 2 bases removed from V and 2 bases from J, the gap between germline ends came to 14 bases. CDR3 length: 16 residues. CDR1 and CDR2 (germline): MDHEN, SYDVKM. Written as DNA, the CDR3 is TGTGCCAGCAGTTTAGGAACAGGGCCGATCACAGATACGCAGTATTTT. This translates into CASSLGTGPITDTQYF.

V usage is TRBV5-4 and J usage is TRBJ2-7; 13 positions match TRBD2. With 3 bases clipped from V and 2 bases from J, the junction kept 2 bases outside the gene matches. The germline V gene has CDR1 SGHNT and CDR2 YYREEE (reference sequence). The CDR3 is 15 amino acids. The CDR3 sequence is CASSSGLAGPYEQYF. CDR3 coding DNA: TGTGCCAGCAGCTCGGGACTAGCGGGGCCCTACGAGCAGTACTTC.

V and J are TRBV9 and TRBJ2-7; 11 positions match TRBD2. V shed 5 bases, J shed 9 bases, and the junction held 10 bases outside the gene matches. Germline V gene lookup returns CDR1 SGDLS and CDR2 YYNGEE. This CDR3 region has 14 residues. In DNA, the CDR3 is TGTGCCAGCAGTGGAGGGACTAGCGGTTTGCGGCAGTACTTC. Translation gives CASSGGTSGLRQYF.

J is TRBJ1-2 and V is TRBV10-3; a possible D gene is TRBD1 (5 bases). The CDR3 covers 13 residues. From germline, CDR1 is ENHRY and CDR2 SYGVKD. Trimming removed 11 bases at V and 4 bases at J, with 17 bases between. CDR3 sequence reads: CASGGDVGYGYTF. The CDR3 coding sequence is TGTGCCTCTGGGGGGGACGTCGGCTATGGCTACACCTTC.

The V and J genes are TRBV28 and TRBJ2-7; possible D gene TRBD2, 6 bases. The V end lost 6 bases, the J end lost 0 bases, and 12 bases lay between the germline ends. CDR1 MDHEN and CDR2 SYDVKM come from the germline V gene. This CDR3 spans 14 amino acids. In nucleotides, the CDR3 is TGTGCCAGCAGACCCCACGGGGGCTCCTACGAGCAGTACTTC. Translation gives CASRPHGGSYEQYF.

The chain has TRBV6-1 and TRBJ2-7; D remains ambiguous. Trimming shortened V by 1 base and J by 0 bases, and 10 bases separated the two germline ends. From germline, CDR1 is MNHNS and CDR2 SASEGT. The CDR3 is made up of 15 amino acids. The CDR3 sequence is CASSEGLSFSYEQYF. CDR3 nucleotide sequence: TGTGCCAGCAGTGAAGGACTGTCCTTCTCCTACGAGCAGTACTTC.

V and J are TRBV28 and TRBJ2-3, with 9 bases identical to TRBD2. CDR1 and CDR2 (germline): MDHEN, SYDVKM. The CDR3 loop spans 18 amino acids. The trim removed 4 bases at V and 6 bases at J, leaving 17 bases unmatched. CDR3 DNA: TGTGCCAGCAGTTCCAGCTTGAGGGCGGGAGGGCCGCTGGATACGCAGTATTTT. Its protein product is CASSSSLRAGGPLDTQYF.

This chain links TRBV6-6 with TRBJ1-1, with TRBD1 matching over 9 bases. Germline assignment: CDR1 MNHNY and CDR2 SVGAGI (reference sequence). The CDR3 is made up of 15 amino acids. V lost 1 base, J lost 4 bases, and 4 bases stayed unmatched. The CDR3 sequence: CASSYWLDRGTEAFF. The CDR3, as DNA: TGTGCCAGCAGTTACTGGTTGGACAGGGGCACTGAAGCTTTCTTT.

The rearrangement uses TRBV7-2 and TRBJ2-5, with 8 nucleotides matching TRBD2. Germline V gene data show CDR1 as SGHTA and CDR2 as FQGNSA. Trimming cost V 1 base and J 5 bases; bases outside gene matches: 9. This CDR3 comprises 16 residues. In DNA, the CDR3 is TGTGCCAGCAGCTTAGTGGGACTAGGCCCTCCGGAGACCCAGTACTTC. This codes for CASSLVGLGPPETQYF. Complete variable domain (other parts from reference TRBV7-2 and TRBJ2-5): GAGVSQSPSNKVTEKGKDVELRCDPISGHTALYWYRQSLGQGLEFLIYFQGNSAPDKSGLPSDRFSAERTGGSVSTLTIQRTQQEDSAVYLCASSLVGLGPPETQYFGPGTRLLVL.

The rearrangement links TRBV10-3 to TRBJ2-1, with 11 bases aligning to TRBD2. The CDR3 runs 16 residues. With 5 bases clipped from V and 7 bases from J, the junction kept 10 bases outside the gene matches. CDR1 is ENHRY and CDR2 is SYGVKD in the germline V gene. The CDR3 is CAISPGTSGMENEQFF. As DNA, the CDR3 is TGTGCCATCAGTCCCGGGACTAGCGGAATGGAGAATGAGCAGTTCTTC.

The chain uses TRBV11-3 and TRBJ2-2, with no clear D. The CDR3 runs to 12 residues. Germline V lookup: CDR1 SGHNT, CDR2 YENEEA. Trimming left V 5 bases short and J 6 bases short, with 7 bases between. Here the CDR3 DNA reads TGTGCCAGCAGCAGCCACCCCGGGGAGCTGTTTTTT. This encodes CASSSHPGELFF.

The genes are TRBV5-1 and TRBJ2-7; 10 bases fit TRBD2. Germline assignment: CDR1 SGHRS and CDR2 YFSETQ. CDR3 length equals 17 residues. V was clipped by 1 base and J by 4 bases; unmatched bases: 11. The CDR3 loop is CASSLSTLAGVTYEQYF. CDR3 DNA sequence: TGCGCCAGCAGCTTGTCGACTCTAGCGGGAGTGACATACGAGCAGTACTTC.

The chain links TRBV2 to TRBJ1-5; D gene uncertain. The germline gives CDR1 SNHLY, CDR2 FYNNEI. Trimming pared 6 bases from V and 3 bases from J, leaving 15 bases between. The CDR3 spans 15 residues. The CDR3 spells CASRAGSVNNQPQHF. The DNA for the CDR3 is TGTGCCAGCAGAGCCGGGAGCGTTAACAATCAGCCCCAGCATTTT.